The clone carrying this T cell receptor (beta chain) is a singleton in its sample. Its antigen remains unknown. This sample is part of a study of blood T cells in healthy people across ages. The second PCR ran roughly 7 to 12 cycles with a sample-barcoded 5' primer and J-beta primers. Carrying 12 random nucleotides, a template-switch adaptor labeled each individual cDNA molecule. From the 5' RACE reads, TCRdb called clonotypes with MiXCR, one entry per CDR3 protein. This sample yields 1.5 million to 2 million distinct CDR3 sequences, of which 28% are seen a single time; about 8% belongs to the top ten. Whole-study results and caveats: Any changes in expanded clonotypes were possibly confounded, as donor CMV status remained unknown.

The germline V gene encodes CDR1 MNHEY and CDR2 SVGAGI. The CDR3 is made up of 14 amino acids. Trimming took 5 bases from V and 3 from J, leaving 11 bases between them. This rearrangement joins TRBV6-5 to TRBJ1-3, with D possibly TRBD1 on 5 matching bases. The receptor comes from a woman aged 25 to 39 in good health. The sample consisted of blood. The CDR3 DNA reads as TGTGCCAGCAGTCCCAGGGAGTTTGGAAACACCATATATTTT. Translating it yields CASSPREFGNTIYF.